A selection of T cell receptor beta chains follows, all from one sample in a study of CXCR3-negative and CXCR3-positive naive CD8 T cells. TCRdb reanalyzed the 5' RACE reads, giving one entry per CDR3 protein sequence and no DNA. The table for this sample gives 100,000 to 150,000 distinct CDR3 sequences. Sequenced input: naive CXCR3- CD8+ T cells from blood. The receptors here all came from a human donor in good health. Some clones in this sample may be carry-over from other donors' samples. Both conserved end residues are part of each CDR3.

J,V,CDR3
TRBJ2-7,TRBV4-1,CASSPGGQQQYF
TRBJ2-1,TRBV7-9,CASSSKADRGLYNEQFF
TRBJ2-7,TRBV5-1,CASSARDRREQYF
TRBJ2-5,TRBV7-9,CASSLQLATETQYF
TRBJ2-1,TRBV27,CATQSGIPYNEQFF
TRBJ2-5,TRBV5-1,CASSKRQGRAIGETQYF
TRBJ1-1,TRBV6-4,CASNERGSFSEAFF
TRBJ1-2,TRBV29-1,CSVVVTGAAGYTF
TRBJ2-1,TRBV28,CASSKTGLRNEQFF
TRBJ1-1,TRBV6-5,CASSYRRTASGDRGIIHTEAFF
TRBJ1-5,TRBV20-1,CSAITTGPGQPQHF
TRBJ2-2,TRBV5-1,CASSLVTPTGELFF
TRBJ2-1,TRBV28,CASSFYGLAGGSDNEQFF
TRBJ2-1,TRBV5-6,CASSVRSNEQFF
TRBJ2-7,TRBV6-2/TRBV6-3,CAVAYTLYEQYF
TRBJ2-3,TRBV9,CASSPRGRRTDTQYF
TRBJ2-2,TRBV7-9,CASSLELLAGGSPTGELFF
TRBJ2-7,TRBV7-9,CASSYRSYEQYF
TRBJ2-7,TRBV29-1,CSVRGNYEQYF
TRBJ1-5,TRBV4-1,CASSHTQGFTGSNQPQHF
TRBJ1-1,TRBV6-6,CASGSGVNTEAFF
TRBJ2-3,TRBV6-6,CASSQPTTPDTQYF
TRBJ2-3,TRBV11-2,CASSSRVAPTYDTQYF
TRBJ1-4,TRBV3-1,CASSQERANQKLFF
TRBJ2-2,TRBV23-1,CASSQVGELFF
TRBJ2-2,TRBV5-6,CASSRARGANTGELFF
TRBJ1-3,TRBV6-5,CASSPGQVNTIYF
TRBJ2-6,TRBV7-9,CASSQGLAGGPAVSSGANVLTF
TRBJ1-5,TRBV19,CASAQISVGGQPQHF
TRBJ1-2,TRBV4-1,CASSHGQGDGYTF
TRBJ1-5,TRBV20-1,CSARVRDRQPQHF
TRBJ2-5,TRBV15,CATSRGSVVGGIQETQYF
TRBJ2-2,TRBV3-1,CASSQDSVGVSTGELFF
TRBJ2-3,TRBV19,CASSTAWTSGNGDTQYF
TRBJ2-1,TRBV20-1,CSARDPSGGTLGYEQFF
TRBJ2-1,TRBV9,CASSVLSGTYNEQFF
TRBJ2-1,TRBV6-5,CASSPLGIYNEQFF
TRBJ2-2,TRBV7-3,CASSLNARTGAAGELFF
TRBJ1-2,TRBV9,CASSVETGALSGYTF
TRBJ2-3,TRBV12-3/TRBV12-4,CASSPTIGLAIADTQYF
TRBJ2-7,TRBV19,CATSDFYEQYF
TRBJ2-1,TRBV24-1,CATSDPGTSGNIDEQFF
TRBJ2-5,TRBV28,CASSLYGDTETQYF
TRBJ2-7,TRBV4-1,CASSQDLQTSYEQYF
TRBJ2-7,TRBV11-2,CASSSTGSYEQYF
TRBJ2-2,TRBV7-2,CASSWTGTSGANTGELFF
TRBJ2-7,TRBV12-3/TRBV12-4,CASSTTSERGHF
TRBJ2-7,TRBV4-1,CASSQTPSYEQYF
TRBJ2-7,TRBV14,CASNQGVGAYEQYF
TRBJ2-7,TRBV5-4,CASSFGRVKAGPPYEQYF
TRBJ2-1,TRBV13,CASSNPIEGAAYNEQFF
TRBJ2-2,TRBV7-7,CASSLSSGRYTGELFF
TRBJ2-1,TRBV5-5,CASSYAQGFRFDEQFF
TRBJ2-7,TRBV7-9,CASSPTGPYTSYEQYF
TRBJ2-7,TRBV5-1,CASSVGPDGTYEQYF
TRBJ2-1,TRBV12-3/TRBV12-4,CASSLRDSDNEQFF
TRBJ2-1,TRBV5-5,CASSFAGFRNNEQFF